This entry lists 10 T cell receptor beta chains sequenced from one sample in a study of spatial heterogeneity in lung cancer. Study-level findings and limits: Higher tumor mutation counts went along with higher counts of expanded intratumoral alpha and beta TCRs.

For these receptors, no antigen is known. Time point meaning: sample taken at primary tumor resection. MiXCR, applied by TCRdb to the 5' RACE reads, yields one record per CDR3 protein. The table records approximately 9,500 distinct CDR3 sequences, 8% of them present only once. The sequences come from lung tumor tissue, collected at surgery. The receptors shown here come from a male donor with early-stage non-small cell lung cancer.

The CDR3 DNA reads as TGTGCCAGCAGCACTACGGCCCCTGGGGATCAGCCCCAGCATTTT. Translation: CASSTTAPGDQPQHF. V gene TRBV7-9 combines with J gene TRBJ1-5; D is unresolved. The CDR3 covers 15 residues. In germline, CDR1 is SEHNR, CDR2 FQNEAQ (reference sequence). V was shortened by 5 bases and J by 5 bases, with 16 bases between the two germline ends.

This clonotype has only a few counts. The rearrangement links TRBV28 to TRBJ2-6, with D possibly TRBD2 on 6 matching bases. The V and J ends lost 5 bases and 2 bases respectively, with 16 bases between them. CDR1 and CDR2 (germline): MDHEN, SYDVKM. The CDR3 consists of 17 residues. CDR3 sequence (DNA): TGTGCCAGCAGTCCGGAGGGAATAAGAACTGGGGCCAACGTCCTGACTTTC. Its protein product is CASSPEGIRTGANVLTF.

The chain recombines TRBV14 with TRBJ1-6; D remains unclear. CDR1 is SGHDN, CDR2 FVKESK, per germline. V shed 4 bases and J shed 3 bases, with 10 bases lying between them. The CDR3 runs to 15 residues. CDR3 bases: TGTGCCAGCAGCCTAATGGACGACTATAATTCACCCCTCCACTTT. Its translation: CASSLMDDYNSPLHF.

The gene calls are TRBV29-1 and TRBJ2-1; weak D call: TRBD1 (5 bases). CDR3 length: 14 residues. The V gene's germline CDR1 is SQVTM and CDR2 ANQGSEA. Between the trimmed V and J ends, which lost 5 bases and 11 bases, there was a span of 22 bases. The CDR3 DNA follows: TGCAGCGTTTCCTCAGGGCACGACGGAACAAAGCAGTTCTTC. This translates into CSVSSGHDGTKQFF.

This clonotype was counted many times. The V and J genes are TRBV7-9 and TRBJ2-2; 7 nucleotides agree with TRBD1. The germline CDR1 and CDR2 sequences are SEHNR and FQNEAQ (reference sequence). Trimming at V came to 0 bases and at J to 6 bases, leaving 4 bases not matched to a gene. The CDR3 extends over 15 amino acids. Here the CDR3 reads CASSLATGTAGELFF. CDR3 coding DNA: TGTGCCAGCAGCTTAGCGACAGGGACGGCCGGGGAGCTGTTTTTT. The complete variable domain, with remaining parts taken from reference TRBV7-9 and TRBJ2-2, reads DTGVSQNPRHKITKRGQNVTFRCDPISEHNRLYWYRQTLGQGPEFLTYFQNEAQLEKSRLLSDRFSAERPKGSFSTLEIQRTEQGDSAMYLCASSLATGTAGELFFGEGSRLTVL.

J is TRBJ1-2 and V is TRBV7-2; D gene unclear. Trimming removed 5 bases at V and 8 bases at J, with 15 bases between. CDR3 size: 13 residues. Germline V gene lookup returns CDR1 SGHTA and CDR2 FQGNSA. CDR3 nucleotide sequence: TGTGCCAGCAGCCCCGTAGGAGAATGGGGCTACACCTTC. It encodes CASSPVGEWGYTF.

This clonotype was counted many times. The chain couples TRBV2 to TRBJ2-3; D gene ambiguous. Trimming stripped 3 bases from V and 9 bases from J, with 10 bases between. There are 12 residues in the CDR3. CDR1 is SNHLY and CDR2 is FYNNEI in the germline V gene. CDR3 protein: CASSEDDQTQYF. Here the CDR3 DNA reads TGTGCCAGCAGTGAGGATGATCAAACGCAGTATTTT.

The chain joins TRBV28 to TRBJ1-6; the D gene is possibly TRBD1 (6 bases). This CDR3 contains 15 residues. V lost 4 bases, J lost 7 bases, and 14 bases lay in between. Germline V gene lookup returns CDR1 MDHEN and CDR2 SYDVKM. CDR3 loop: CASSSYREGNSPLHF. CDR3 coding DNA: TGTGCCAGCAGTTCCTACAGGGAGGGCAATTCACCCCTCCACTTT.

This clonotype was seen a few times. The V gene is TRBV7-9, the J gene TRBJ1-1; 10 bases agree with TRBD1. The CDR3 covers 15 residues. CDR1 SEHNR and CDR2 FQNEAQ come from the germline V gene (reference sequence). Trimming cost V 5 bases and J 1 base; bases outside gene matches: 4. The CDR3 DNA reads TGTGCCAGCAGCCCCCGGGACAGGGGGAACACTGAAGCTTTCTTT. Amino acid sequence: CASSPRDRGNTEAFF.

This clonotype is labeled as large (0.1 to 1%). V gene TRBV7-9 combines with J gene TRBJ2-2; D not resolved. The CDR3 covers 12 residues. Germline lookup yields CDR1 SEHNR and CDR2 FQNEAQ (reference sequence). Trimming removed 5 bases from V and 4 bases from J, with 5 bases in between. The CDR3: CASSLFTGELFF. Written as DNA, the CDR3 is TGTGCCAGCAGCCTTTTCACCGGGGAGCTGTTTTTT.